A selection of T cell receptor beta chains follows, all from one sample in a study of T-cell memory formation after mild COVID-19. A single record per CDR3 protein comes from TCRdb applying MiXCR to the 5' RACE reads. The repertoire holds under 200,000 distinct CDR3 sequences, with 11% as singletons. Specimen: PBMCs or a T cell subset sorted from them (not recorded which). The receptors were gathered from a young man who had mild COVID-19 (a few samples of this study predate the infection). Cell type and time point are not known. Both conserved end residues are part of each CDR3. Size is stated for part of the rows, as once, few or many counts, or as a class when the clone is expanded.

TRBV12-5	TRBJ2-1	-	CASGLDRRGIGGGTNEQFF
TRBV7-3	TRBJ1-1	few	CASSLGAGGSTEAFF
TRBV15	TRBJ2-1	-	CATSGWISSYNEQFF
TRBV6-5	TRBJ2-6	many	CASSETAYSSGANVLTF
TRBV15	TRBJ1-3	-	CATSRVREVNTIYF
TRBV19	TRBJ1-4	-	CATSSGVTPATNEKLFF
TRBV4-2	TRBJ2-1	few	CASSHHLTQTGADEQFF
TRBV5-5	TRBJ2-2	-	CASSFGPLNTGELFF
TRBV20-1	TRBJ2-1	many	CSARDYRGDEQFF
TRBV5-1	TRBJ1-3	-	CASSVRQGEGNTIYF
TRBV4-3	TRBJ2-3	-	CASSQDRHRVGTDTQYF
TRBV5-1	TRBJ2-5	-	CASSLLRGRETQYF
TRBV2	TRBJ1-5	few	CASSGQGIWNQPQHF
TRBV3-1	TRBJ1-2	few	CASSFRAGGYTF
TRBV6-2/TRBV6-3	TRBJ2-3	-	CASSRDYLGTDTQYF
TRBV18	TRBJ2-3	few	CASSPLRSDTQYF
TRBV10-3	TRBJ1-5	-	CAISEPGQDNQPQHF
TRBV7-2	TRBJ2-2	-	CASSPSWGGELFF
TRBV6-5	TRBJ2-3	-	CASRARGSTDTQYF
TRBV11-2	TRBJ2-1	many	CASSLGLAGTYNEQFF
TRBV24-1	TRBJ1-2	-	CATSDSRTGGYGYTF
TRBV20-1	TRBJ2-1	-	CSATPAQSSYNEQFF
TRBV25-1	TRBJ1-2	many	CASSESLQGKGYTF
TRBV28	TRBJ2-6	few	CASSLIYQGEGSGANVLTF
TRBV5-6	TRBJ1-4	-	CASSMRGGGVEKLFF
TRBV4-1	TRBJ2-7	many	CASSRTGGEQYF
TRBV28	TRBJ2-3	few	CASSFRRITDTQYF
TRBV7-6	TRBJ2-5	-	CASSAHGPRETQYF
TRBV3-1	TRBJ1-1	-	CASRQRTATEAFF
TRBV7-9	TRBJ2-5	many	CASSLRPRETQYF
TRBV5-1	TRBJ2-2	few	CASSDTGTGDTGELFF
TRBV28	TRBJ1-1	-	CASSPARDRKMNTEAFF
TRBV7-3	TRBJ2-2	-	CASSLGGGSGELFF
TRBV6-5	TRBJ1-5	few	CASSPGGHQPQHF
TRBV7-2	TRBJ1-5	many	CASSTRQGDQPQHF
TRBV20-1	TRBJ1-2	few	CSAPQMDSGGYGYTF
TRBV4-2	TRBJ2-3	few	CASSQARSTADTQYF
TRBV3-1	TRBJ2-2	-	CASRVRWNTGELFF
TRBV7-3	TRBJ1-2	few	CASSLTGEGESYTF
TRBV7-8	TRBJ2-1	-	CASSLRSGAMDEQFF
TRBV10-2	TRBJ2-5	once	CASSDPPGSGTQYF
TRBV5-1	TRBJ2-3	many	CASSPDRGADTQYF
TRBV4-1	TRBJ2-2	-	CASSQAGPRTGELFF
TRBV5-6	TRBJ1-1	-	CASSLYTEAFF
TRBV2	TRBJ2-1	-	CASLAGGTAYNEQFF
TRBV27	TRBJ2-5	-	CASSAPGQGLWQYF
TRBV5-1	TRBJ2-1	many	CASSFTDEQFF
TRBV7-2	TRBJ2-5	-	CASRPRDGLQETQYF
TRBV7-2	TRBJ1-6	many	CASSPFYGPLHF
TRBV5-1	TRBJ2-1	once	CASSPAGGTWYNEQFF
TRBV5-6	TRBJ2-5	few	CASSLSAGGYQETQYF
TRBV5-1	TRBJ2-1	few	CASSSTSGLSEQFF
TRBV7-2	TRBJ1-1	few	CASSLGGQGTIGTEAFF
TRBV20-1	TRBJ2-3	many	CSAEGLAYTDTQYF
TRBV2	TRBJ1-1	few	CASSEEFMNTEAFF
TRBV6-5	TRBJ2-1	many	CASSYVRSPGPYNEQFF
TRBV29-1	TRBJ1-1	few	CSVVRWGGEAFF
TRBV27	TRBJ1-5	-	CASSTPRDINQPQHF